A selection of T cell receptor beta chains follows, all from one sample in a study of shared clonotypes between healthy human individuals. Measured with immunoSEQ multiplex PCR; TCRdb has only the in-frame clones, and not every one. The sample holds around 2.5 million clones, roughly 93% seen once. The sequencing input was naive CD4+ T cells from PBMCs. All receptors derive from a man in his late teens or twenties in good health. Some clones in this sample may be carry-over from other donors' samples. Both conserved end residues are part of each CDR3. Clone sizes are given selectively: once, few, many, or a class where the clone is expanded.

CDR3: CARSLGPPVRSGGPQHF
size: -
J: TRBJ1-5
V: TRBV5-3

CDR3: CASSRQDTGELFF
size: -
J: TRBJ2-2
V: TRBV7-2

CDR3: CASSLGGRGYEQYF
size: -
J: TRBJ2-7
V: TRBV11-2

CDR3: CASSLERERDEQFF
size: -
J: TRBJ2-1
V: TRBV7-9

CDR3: CAWTLGGGNAQYF
size: -
J: TRBJ2-5
V: TRBV30

CDR3: CASSAGTGKTDTQYF
size: -
J: TRBJ2-3
V: TRBV10-1

CDR3: CASSPTSQRAYNEQFF
size: -
J: TRBJ2-1
V: TRBV7-3

CDR3: CASSYGLGTGVGYTF
size: -
J: TRBJ1-2
V: TRBV6-6

CDR3: CASRVEGASQPQHF
size: few
J: TRBJ1-5
V: TRBV2

CDR3: CASSPTWSSYNEQFF
size: -
J: TRBJ2-1
V: TRBV6-4

CDR3: CASSSTSGREGTQYF
size: -
J: TRBJ2-3
V: TRBV9

CDR3: CASSQGTDAADTQYF
size: -
J: TRBJ2-3
V: TRBV5-4

CDR3: CASNQGQVLHF
size: -
J: TRBJ2-7
V: TRBV6-6

CDR3: CASSPGQLGHQPQHF
size: -
J: TRBJ1-5
V: TRBV28

CDR3: CASSPRQGPNEKLFF
size: -
J: TRBJ1-4
V: TRBV7-3

CDR3: CASSEAGSADTQYF
size: -
J: TRBJ2-3
V: TRBV2

CDR3: CASSFAYEQYF
size: -
J: TRBJ2-7
V: TRBV28

CDR3: CASSVSPGDEQYF
size: -
J: TRBJ2-7
V: TRBV9

CDR3: CASSPRTVGVSIQYF
size: -
J: TRBJ2-4
V: TRBV9

CDR3: CASSQDPPSGTSKAYNEQFF
size: -
J: TRBJ2-1
V: TRBV4-3

CDR3: CASSLAGGQPQHF
size: few
J: TRBJ1-5
V: TRBV5-8

CDR3: CASSLATGIPTEAFF
size: -
J: TRBJ1-1
V: TRBV5-5

CDR3: CASSLTGTGVFDTQYF
size: -
J: TRBJ2-3
V: TRBV19

CDR3: CAWSPQAEGEQYF
size: -
J: TRBJ2-7
V: TRBV30

CDR3: CASSKRSGTEKLFF
size: -
J: TRBJ1-4
V: TRBV19

CDR3: CASSPQGGSGNTIYF
size: once
J: TRBJ1-3
V: TRBV18

CDR3: CASSGSSLKEKLFF
size: few
J: TRBJ1-4
V: TRBV21-1

CDR3: CASSYSIGETYEQYF
size: -
J: TRBJ2-7
V: TRBV6-5

CDR3: CASRGRWGEKLFF
size: once
J: TRBJ1-4
V: TRBV6-6

CDR3: CASSQESSGRGGNEQFF
size: -
J: TRBJ2-1
V: TRBV4-1

CDR3: CASSPRLEGSSGMNTEAFF
size: -
J: TRBJ1-1
V: TRBV18

CDR3: CASSGGLAGGRGETQYF
size: -
J: TRBJ2-5
V: TRBV5-1

CDR3: CASSLESVEAFF
size: few
J: TRBJ1-1
V: TRBV7-9

CDR3: CASSLEREVRRNEQFF
size: -
J: TRBJ2-1
V: TRBV7-2

CDR3: CASSLSNQPQHF
size: -
J: TRBJ1-5
V: TRBV7-9

CDR3: CASSDFRGGSNQPQHF
size: -
J: TRBJ1-5
V: TRBV11-2

CDR3: CASSQSRIDYEQYF
size: -
J: -
V: TRBV4-1

CDR3: CASSYQRDWDNEQFF
size: -
J: TRBJ2-1
V: TRBV7-8

CDR3: CASRSGIGPGELFF
size: -
J: TRBJ2-2
V: TRBV28

CDR3: CASSLEGGETYEQYF
size: -
J: TRBJ2-7
V: TRBV5-1

CDR3: CASSPWGPRSGNTIYF
size: -
J: TRBJ1-3
V: TRBV18

CDR3: CASSPPGQKTYEQYF
size: -
J: TRBJ2-7
V: TRBV28

CDR3: CASSLGSGGGSGANVLTF
size: -
J: TRBJ2-6
V: TRBV5-5

CDR3: CASRTGGYEQYF
size: few
J: TRBJ2-7
V: TRBV28

CDR3: CASSLVYGGRDEQYF
size: -
J: TRBJ2-7
V: TRBV5-6

CDR3: CASSVRNTIYF
size: -
J: TRBJ1-3
V: TRBV28

CDR3: CASSQVPRPGTEAFF
size: -
J: TRBJ1-1
V: TRBV4-3

CDR3: CASTTGTAMLQETQYF
size: -
J: TRBJ2-5
V: TRBV5-1

CDR3: CASSPDRARNTIYF
size: -
J: TRBJ1-3
V: TRBV11-2

CDR3: CASSQSPGTLYEQYF
size: -
J: TRBJ2-7
V: TRBV16

CDR3: CSVSPGTRNEQFF
size: -
J: TRBJ2-1
V: TRBV29-1

CDR3: CAISLGQGAEAFF
size: -
J: TRBJ1-1
V: TRBV10-3

CDR3: CASSPGGKETQYF
size: -
J: TRBJ2-5
V: TRBV18

CDR3: CASSDRTGGADTQYF
size: -
J: TRBJ2-3
V: TRBV6-4

CDR3: CASSKNLGQRVNQPQHF
size: -
J: TRBJ1-5
V: TRBV10-2